Below are 23 T cell receptor beta chains sequenced from a single sample in a study of blood T cells in healthy people across ages. It was with a sample-barcoded 5' primer and a J-beta primer mix that a second PCR of roughly 7 to 12 cycles was run. TCRdb passed the 5' RACE reads through MiXCR, listing each CDR3 protein once. In the table there are about 1,400,000 distinct CDR3 sequences, roughly 64% of which are singletons. Sequenced material: blood. Receptors were obtained from a man younger than 30 in good health.

The chain couples TRBV20-1 to TRBJ1-1, with 9 bases fitting TRBD1. With 5 bases clipped from V and 4 bases from J, the junction kept 5 bases outside the gene matches. This CDR3 spans 13 amino acids. Germline V gene lookup returns CDR1 DFQATT and CDR2 SNEGSKA (reference sequence). The CDR3 sequence: CSAYRGQGTEAFF. The DNA for the CDR3 is TGCAGTGCTTACAGGGGGCAAGGCACTGAAGCTTTCTTT.

V and J are TRBV5-1 and TRBJ2-1, with 7 nucleotides matching TRBD1. The germline gives CDR1 SGHRS, CDR2 YFSETQ. The CDR3 sequence is 16 residues long. With 2 bases clipped from V and 3 bases from J, the junction kept 8 bases outside the gene matches. CDR3 DNA sequence: TGCGCCAGCAGCTTCCGGGACAGCCCTTTCTACAATGAGCAGTTCTTC. Encoded protein: CASSFRDSPFYNEQFF. Filled out from reference TRBV5-1 and TRBJ2-1, the complete variable domain reads KAGVTQTPRYLIKTRGQQVTLSCSPISGHRSVSWYQQTPGQGLQFLFEYFSETQRNKGNFPGRFSGRQFSNSRSEMNVSTLELGDSALYLCASSFRDSPFYNEQFFGPGTRLTVL.

This chain links TRBV20-1 with TRBJ2-2, with D unresolved. CDR1 and CDR2 (germline): DFQATT, SNEGSKA (reference sequence). Trimming pared 2 bases from V and 4 bases from J, leaving 17 bases between. The CDR3 extends over 16 amino acids. The CDR3 coding sequence is TGCAGTGCTAGACCACCAGAGATCGCATTCACCGGGGAGCTGTTTTTT. As protein: CSARPPEIAFTGELFF.

The chain is built from TRBV7-8 and TRBJ2-7, with 9 positions matching TRBD2. TRBJ2-5 matches the DNA end more closely, so the J call is doubtful. CDR3 size: 17 residues. Germline V gene data show CDR1 as SGHVS and CDR2 as FQNEAQ. This CDR3 is CASSAPRRLAVVGTQYF. The CDR3 bases are TGTGCCAGCAGCGCCCCCCGTCGACTAGCGGTCGTTGGGACCCAGTACTTC.

The chain has TRBV4-1 and TRBJ2-5, with 7 positions matching TRBD2. The CDR3 sequence is 14 residues long. After removal of 2 bases from V and 1 base from J, the junction contained 1 base not matched to a gene. Germline loops: CDR1 MGHRA, CDR2 YSYEKL. CDR3 in DNA: TGCGCCAGCAGCCAACAGCGGGGCCAAGAGACCCAGTACTTC. Translation: CASSQQRGQETQYF.

This clonotype was recorded a few times. This chain uses TRBV6-4 with TRBJ1-2, with D hard to call. Germline-derived CDR1 and CDR2 are MRHNA and SNTAGT. Trimming left V 2 bases short and J 8 bases short, with 6 bases between. This CDR3 spans 11 amino acids. The CDR3 bases are TGTGCCAGCAGTGACATTTCCGGCTACACCTTC. This gives the protein CASSDISGYTF.

This rearrangement joins TRBV7-2 to TRBJ2-3; TRBD2 aligns across 7 bases. Judging by the DNA end, TRBJ2-5 fits better; the J call may be wrong. The germline CDR1 and CDR2 sequences are SGHTA and FQGNSA. The CDR3 extends over 13 amino acids. The CDR3 DNA is TGTGCCAGCAGCTTAGCTGGGGAGGGGACCCAGTACTTC. Translating gives CASSLAGEGTQYF.

V usage is TRBV2 and J usage is TRBJ1-6; no reliable D call. Per germline, CDR1 SNHLY and CDR2 FYNNEI. Trimming pared 6 bases from V and 0 bases from J, leaving 18 bases between. This CDR3 contains 18 residues. CDR3 DNA sequence: TGTGCCAGCAGCAGTGACCCTCCGGGAAGCTCCTATAATTCACCCCTCCACTTT. Translating gives CASSSDPPGSSYNSPLHF. Looking up the rest from reference TRBV2 and TRBJ1-6 gives the full variable domain: EPEVTQTPSHQVTQMGQEVILRCVPISNHLYFYWYRQILGQKVEFLVSFYNNEISEKSEIFDDQFSVERPDGSNFTLKIRSTKLEDSAMYFCASSSDPPGSSYNSPLHFGNGTRLTVT.

CDR3 residues: CASSPSLRTGTNYGYTF. Written as DNA, the CDR3 is TGTGCCAGCTCACCTTCCCTCAGGACAGGGACAAACTATGGCTACACCTTC. V gene TRBV18 combines with J gene TRBJ1-2; 8 bases line up with TRBD1. Germline V gene sequence: CDR1 KGHSH, CDR2 LQKENI. V was pared by 3 bases and J by 2 bases, with 11 bases of the junction left unmatched. The CDR3 sequence is 17 residues long.

The chain links TRBV30 to TRBJ2-3; the D is unclear. The CDR3 is 12 amino acids. V dropped 0 bases and J dropped 6 bases, with 7 bases sitting between them. Germline CDR1 GTSNPN, CDR2 SVGIG (reference sequence). CDR3 sequence: CAWSVHPDTQYF. The CDR3 nucleotides are TGTGCCTGGAGTGTACATCCCGATACGCAGTATTTT.

V is TRBV20-1 and J is TRBJ1-6, with TRBD1 matching over 8 bases. Trimming took 3 bases from V and 0 from J; bases not matched to a gene: 13. Germline V gene sequence: CDR1 DFQATT, CDR2 SNEGSKA (reference sequence). CDR3 size: 19 residues. This chain's CDR3 is CSASYGQGARPSYNSPLHF. CDR3 bases: TGCAGTGCTAGTTACGGGCAGGGGGCGCGACCCTCCTATAATTCACCCCTCCACTTT.

The table lists this clonotype with a few counts. V gene TRBV12-3 or TRBV12-4 combines with J gene TRBJ2-3, with D maybe TRBD2 (6 bases). The length of the CDR3 is 14 residues. V dropped 6 bases and J dropped 7 bases, with 17 bases sitting between them. In DNA, the CDR3 is TGTGCCAGCAGCCACCGCCGCGGGAAGAATACGCAGTATTTT. Translation gives CASSHRRGKNTQYF.

V and J are TRBV7-9 and TRBJ2-5; TRBD1 aligns across 9 bases. J lost 2 bases, V lost 2 bases, and 6 bases had no gene match. Germline CDR1 is SEHNR and CDR2 is FQNEAQ (reference sequence). The CDR3 totals 16 residues. The CDR3, as DNA: TGTGCCAGCAGCTTAACCGGGACAGGGCGGCAAGAGACCCAGTACTTC. It is translated as CASSLTGTGRQETQYF.

V usage is TRBV28 and J usage is TRBJ2-6; 8 nucleotides align to TRBD1. V shed 4 bases and J 1 base; nucleotides not matched to a gene: 3. From germline, CDR1 is MDHEN and CDR2 SYDVKM. The CDR3 is 16 amino acids. CDR3 sequence: CASSWGTGSGANVLTF. CDR3 sequence (DNA): TGTGCCAGCAGTTGGGGGACAGGATCTGGGGCCAACGTCCTGACTTTC.

This clonotype showed up just a few times. The chain joins TRBV25-1 to TRBJ1-1; the match to TRBD1 covers 7 bases. The CDR3 has 15 residues. Trimming removed 1 base from V and 1 base from J; junction bases left unmatched: 3. In germline, CDR1 is MGHDK, CDR2 SYGVNS. The DNA of the CDR3 is TGTGCCAGCAGTGAATGGGGACAGAAGAACACTGAAGCTTTCTTT. It codes for CASSEWGQKNTEAFF. Combining the CDR3 with reference TRBV25-1 and TRBJ1-1 gives the whole variable domain EADIYQTPRYLVIGTGKKITLECSQTMGHDKMYWYQQDPGMELHLIHYSYGVNSTEKGDLSSESTVSRIRTEHFPLTLESARPSHTSQYLCASSEWGQKNTEAFFGQGTRLTVV.

The genes are TRBV12-3 or TRBV12-4 and TRBJ1-1, with TRBD1 as a possible D gene (6 bases). The CDR3 is 16 residues long. Trimming took 8 bases from V and 3 from J, leaving 22 bases between them. The CDR3, as DNA: TGTGCCAGCGGGTATAACCCAGGGGTTGATCACACTGAAGCTTTCTTT. Its translation is CASGYNPGVDHTEAFF.

This chain joins TRBV2 and TRBJ2-4; a possible D gene is TRBD1 (6 bases). Near its end, the DNA agrees better with TRBJ2-7, so the J call may be wrong. In germline, CDR1 is SNHLY, CDR2 FYNNEI. The CDR3 is 14 amino acids. In DNA, the CDR3 is TGTGCCAGCAGTTCGCAGGGGCGCCCCTACGAGCAGTACTTC. Translated: CASSSQGRPYEQYF.

The V gene is TRBV20-1, the J gene TRBJ2-4; D remains unclear. The DNA end favors TRBJ2-7, so the J call may be wrong. CDR3 length: 14 residues. Germline CDR1 is DFQATT and CDR2 is SNEGSKA (reference sequence). CDR3 sequence reads: CSARASEWLVEQYF. In DNA form, the CDR3 reads TGCAGTGCTAGAGCATCCGAGTGGTTAGTCGAGCAGTACTTC.

This rearrangement joins TRBV20-1 to TRBJ2-7, with D maybe TRBD2 (5 bases). The CDR3 totals 14 residues. The germline CDR1 and CDR2 sequences are DFQATT and SNEGSKA (reference sequence). Trimming stripped 6 bases from V and 2 bases from J, with 17 bases between. The CDR3 DNA sequence: TGCAGTGCCAACCTCCCCGGACTTACCTACGAGCAGTACTTC. It translates to CSANLPGLTYEQYF.

The J gene is TRBJ2-5, the V gene TRBV12-3 or TRBV12-4; 7 nucleotides agree with TRBD2. The J call may be incorrect, as the DNA end agrees better with TRBJ2-4. The CDR3 runs to 15 residues. In nucleotides, the CDR3 is TGTGCCAGCGGACCTAGCGGAGCCGCCAAAAACATTCAGTACTTC. As protein: CASGPSGAAKNIQYF.

This sequence joins TRBV29-1 and TRBJ1-2; D remains ambiguous. With 5 bases removed from V and 3 bases from J, the gap between germline ends came to 13 bases. Germline assignment: CDR1 SQVTM and CDR2 ANQGSEA. The CDR3 runs 13 residues. In nucleotides, the CDR3 is TGCAGCGTTACCCTTGAAAGCGACTATGGCTACACCTTC. Encoded protein: CSVTLESDYGYTF.

The chain carries TRBV27 and TRBJ1-5; D remains unclear. Deletions cut 6 bases from V and 1 base from J, with 4 bases between. There are 12 residues in the CDR3. Germline-derived CDR1 and CDR2 are MNHEY and SMNVEV (reference sequence). The CDR3 DNA is TGTGCCAGCAGAAGCAGCAATCAGCCCCAGCATTTT. Protein product: CASRSSNQPQHF.

The CDR3 DNA reads as TGTGCCAGCAGCTTAGTGCTAGCGGGAGCCTCCTACGAGCAGTACTTC. Amino acid sequence: CASSLVLAGASYEQYF. V is TRBV7-9 and J is TRBJ2-4; 10 bases align to TRBD2. The better agreement between TRBJ2-7 and the DNA end casts doubt on the J call. Germline values: CDR1 SEHNR, CDR2 FQNEAQ (reference sequence). This CDR3 has 16 residues.